This T cell receptor (beta chain) was recovered during a study of blood T cells in healthy people across ages. A sample-barcoded 5' primer and a J-beta primer mix were used in a second PCR of about 7 to 12 cycles. There were at least 3 million CDR3-containing paired-end reads obtained from each sample. One entry per CDR3 protein results from TCRdb running MiXCR on the 5' RACE reads. The table shows around 500,000 distinct CDR3 sequences, with 45% to 55% occurring only once. This clonotype was counted between two and nine times. Healthy Caucasian individuals from Russia aged about 6 to 95 were enrolled as donors. Drawn from each donor were ten milliliters of peripheral blood. J lost 6 bases, V lost 1 base, and 4 bases had no gene match. This CDR3 is built from 14 residues. The germline gives CDR1 SGHRS, CDR2 YFSETQ.

V gene TRBV5-1 combines with J gene TRBJ1-2; 9 bases line up with TRBD1. The specimen sequenced was blood. This clonotype was sampled from an elderly man in good health. CDR3 sequence reads: CASSLRTGGDGYTF. For the CDR3, the DNA is TGCGCCAGCAGCTTGCGAACAGGGGGCGATGGCTACACCTTC.